This T cell receptor beta chain was identified in a study of CD8 T cells in Susac syndrome (dated by TCRdb to 2018 to 2020). Regarding the research as a whole: Among the sequenced Susac syndrome patients, more than five had clinically active disease and about 8 were in clinical remission. The study used repertoire sequencing to test whether antigen drove CD8+ T cell activation and differentiation in Susac syndrome. At the time of blood withdrawal, Susac syndrome patients were either therapy-naive, taking corticosteroids (with some also receiving IVIg), or on IVIg alone. Results the study describes overall, beyond this receptor: The study acknowledged that relatively few individuals were included in the TCR sequencing and HLA analysis. The CD4+ T cell repertoire of patients with Susac syndrome showed no detectable clonal expansion.

High-throughput TCR beta sequencing profiled peripheral blood CD8+ and CD4+ T cells from healthy donors, Susac syndrome patients and multiple sclerosis patients. The Susac syndrome patients fulfilled recently defined diagnostic criteria for either definite or probable disease. Bulk CD8+ and CD4+ T cells were purified by magnetic negative isolation, whereas CD8+ TEMRA cells were enriched by FACS. Blood was drawn into EDTA tubes, processed within 24 hours, and PBMCs were isolated by density gradient centrifugation. PBMCs intended for TCR sequencing were frozen in liquid nitrogen and were later thawed in a 37 degrees C water bath. The sorted or isolated CD4+, CD8+ and CD8+ TEMRA cells reached a purity of at least 90%. CDR1 and CDR2 are read off the germline V gene (reference sequence) as DFQATT and SNEGSKA. The CDR3 holds 13 amino acids from the cysteine to the phenylalanine. Solely the CDR3 DNA is kept, with 39 bases framed from the first base. Trimming takes 6 bases off V and 7 bases off J; junction bases not matched to a gene: 3.

RNA was extracted using the RNeasy kit, and roughly 0.5 to 1 microgram was reverse transcribed with random hexamers. The immunoSEQ multiplex PCR assay, covering 54 Vbeta and 13 Jbeta segments, was used to amplify TCR beta CDR3 regions. Bias from PCR amplification was corrected by using a synthetic template baseline for primer optimization and for computational correction. For the original study's pipeline: Only productive sequences were kept, with reads annotated to V, D and J genes according to IMGT and analyzed in immunoSEQ Analyzer. To calculate clonality, Shannon entropy was normalized by log2 of the number of productive unique sequences and then subtracted from one. Public and private clones were assessed among the 100 most prevalent clones of each patient and control. Clones were defined as Susac-specific if absent from the healthy and MS cohorts, from some 1,000 published viral clones and from other ImmuneACCESS disease sequences. TCRdb reprocessing: public reads trimmed at Q25 with fastp, clones called with MiXCR, in-frame beta chains kept. Every distinct CDR3 protein forms one entry, paired with its most common genes and DNA. The V and J calls and clone size come from TCRdb's table, not from the authors' own analysis. Here the sample has 170,000 or so distinct CDR3 sequences; approximately 94% occur a single time. Approximately 0.12% of the sample goes to the ten largest clones.

In the case of this clonotype: No antigen is known for it. No base-level quality is on record; no much larger clone is a single base apart.

The rearranged chain carries TRBV20-1 and TRBJ2-1; TRBD2 aligns with 13 central bases. Sequencing was done on a sample of CD4+ T cells from PBMCs. The clonotype originates from a human donor with Susac syndrome. The CDR3: CSAETSGGNEQFF. The DNA is TGCAGTGCGGAGACTAGCGGGGGGAATGAGCAGTTCTTC.